Described below is a single T cell receptor beta chain sequence and its context. Per germline, CDR1 LNHNV and CDR2 YYDKDF (reference sequence). The CDR3 loop spans 10 amino acids. The data are from a study of blood T cell repertoires in COVID-19. Clones were read by immunoSEQ multiplex PCR, and TCRdb kept only the in-frame ones, dropping some. The sample lists approximately 300,000 clones, about nine tenths occurring once. The sequencing input was PBMCs or T cells enriched from blood (not recorded which). This sequence originates from a man in his sixties who had recovered from COVID-19. The V and J genes are TRBV15 and TRBJ1-3; no clear D gene. The chain's CDR3 is CGIGGNTIYF. The CDR3 region has the DNA TGTGGAATCGGGGGAAACACCATATATTTT. Full variable domain (missing parts from reference TRBV15 and TRBJ1-3): DAMVIQNPRYQVTQFGKPVTLSCSQTLNHNVMYWYQQKSSQAPKLLFHYYDKDFNNEADTPDNFQSRRPNTSFCFLDIRSPGLGDTAMYLCGIGGNTIYFGEGSWLTVV.